This T cell receptor (beta chain) was obtained from a study of cytomegalovirus exposure and HLA in healthy donors. Across the study: The same platform as the roughly 670 first-cohort repertoires was used for the 95 to 150 validation repertoires, a later analysis reported.

Some clones are missing from TCRdb's copy, which holds only in-frame ones; the method was immunoSEQ multiplex PCR. The sample contains about 120,000 clones, about 85% of which appear only once. Overall study findings and caveats: In a later analysis, first-cohort TCR clusters were found to tend to co-occur in the approximately 120 validation repertoires. Most TCR sequences were uncommon, yet certain public TCRs appeared in many donors.

By its share, this clone is medium-sized (0.01 to 0.1%). The target antigen is unknown. The CDR3 has 14 residues. Germline V gene data show CDR1 as SGHTS and CDR2 as YDEGEE. Trimming removed 2 bases from V and 10 bases from J, with 13 bases in between. The J gene is TRBJ1-6, the V gene TRBV5-8, with TRBD1 as a possible D gene (5 bases). The receptor was isolated from a woman aged 30 to 39 in good health and CMV-seronegative. Material: PBMCs. The CDR3 DNA follows: TGTGCCAGCAGCTTCCAGACAGCTATGTCACCCCTCCACTTT. The encoded protein is CASSFQTAMSPLHF.